The 8 T cell receptor beta chains below were found in one sample sequenced in a study of cytomegalovirus exposure and HLA in healthy donors. The assay was immunoSEQ multiplex PCR, and TCRdb's table has in-frame clones only and misses some. The top ten hold approximately 3.3% of the sample, which has roughly 130,000 clones, about 90% seen once. Material: PBMCs. The receptors were gathered from a man between 25 and 39 years old in good health and CMV-seronegative.

The chain couples TRBV18 to TRBJ2-3; 11 positions agree with TRBD2. The V segment lost 5 bases and the J segment 5 bases; nucleotides outside the gene matches: 9. The germline CDR1 and CDR2 sequences are KGHSH and LQKENI. The CDR3 loop spans 16 amino acids. CDR3 in amino acids: CASSVLSGGAKDTQYF. Here the CDR3 DNA reads TGTGCCAGCTCAGTCCTTAGCGGGGGGGCCAAAGATACGCAGTATTTT.

V is TRBV18 and J is TRBJ1-6; tentative D call: TRBD1 (5 bases). CDR3 length: 16 residues. With 2 bases removed from V and 5 bases from J, the gap between germline ends came to 13 bases. The germline V gene encodes CDR1 KGHSH and CDR2 LQKENI. The CDR3 region has the DNA TGTGCCAGCTCACCAGGACAAGCGTCTAATAATTCACCCCTCCACTTT. This sequence encodes CASSPGQASNNSPLHF.

The V call is TRBV7-2, the J call TRBJ2-4; D gene unclear. This CDR3 region has 17 residues. Germline lookup yields CDR1 SGHTA and CDR2 FQGNSA. Trimming shortened V by 7 bases and J by 0 bases, and 19 bases separated the two germline ends. The CDR3, as DNA: TGTGCCAGCAACTCTCCCTCCCCGGTCTTAGCCAAAAACATTCAGTACTTC. Translated: CASNSPSPVLAKNIQYF.

The rearrangement links TRBV5-6 to TRBJ2-7; 7 bases match TRBD1. J gave up 0 bases and V 3 bases, and 3 bases lay outside the gene matches. The CDR3 extends over 14 amino acids. In germline, CDR1 is SGHDT, CDR2 YYEEEE. The CDR3 sequence is CASSSRQGSYEQYF. CDR3 sequence (DNA): TGTGCCAGCAGCTCTAGACAGGGCTCCTACGAGCAGTACTTC.

The chain links TRBV5-1 to TRBJ1-3, with D possibly being TRBD1 (5 bases). Germline assignment: CDR1 SGHRS and CDR2 YFSETQ. Trimming shortened V by 5 bases and J by 2 bases, and 17 bases separated the two germline ends. The CDR3 has 16 residues. CDR3 bases: TGCGCCAGCAGGCGGGGGGGGACGCCGGCTGGAAACACCATATATTTT. Its translation is CASRRGGTPAGNTIYF. The full variable domain, in which reference TRBV5-1 and TRBJ1-3 provide the parts outside the CDR3, is KAGVTQTPRYLIKTRGQQVTLSCSPISGHRSVSWYQQTPGQGLQFLFEYFSETQRNKGNFPGRFSGRQFSNSRSEMNVSTLELGDSALYLCASRRGGTPAGNTIYFGEGSWLTVV.

CDR3 residues: CASSLENEQFF. CDR3 sequence (DNA): TGTGCCAGCAGCTTGGAGAATGAGCAGTTCTTC. V and J are TRBV7-9 and TRBJ2-1; no definite D call. Germline V gene data show CDR1 as SEHNR and CDR2 as FQNEAQ (reference sequence). The CDR3 covers 11 residues. Trimming shortened V by 3 bases and J by 7 bases, and 4 bases separated the two germline ends.

This clone was seen once. CDR3 DNA sequence: TGTGCCAGCAGCAAAGTCACGGCTAGCGGTCCCACAGATACGCAGTATTTT. This encodes CASSKVTASGPTDTQYF. This chain uses TRBV4-2 with TRBJ2-3; 7 positions match TRBD2. This CDR3 region has 17 residues. Germline CDR1 reads LGHNA; CDR2 reads YNFKEQ. J gave up 2 bases and V 5 bases, and 13 bases lay outside the gene matches.

This chain connects TRBV7-8 to TRBJ2-1; 9 nucleotides agree with TRBD1. J was trimmed by 4 bases and V by 5 bases; bases with no gene match: 6. The CDR3 consists of 15 residues. The V gene's germline CDR1 is SGHVS and CDR2 FQNEAQ. In nucleotides, the CDR3 is TGTGCCAGCAGCCCTGGACAGGGGAGATACAATGAGCAGTTCTTC. This translates into CASSPGQGRYNEQFF.